This T cell receptor beta chain was documented in a study of blood T cell repertoires in COVID-19. Study context: The samples span acute and convalescent COVID-19 from the United States, Italy and Spain.

Original methodology: Amplified reference gene primers provided the basis for estimating nucleated cell counts. Clones were read by immunoSEQ multiplex PCR, and TCRdb kept only the in-frame ones, dropping some. The V and J calls and clone size are taken from that table; D and trimming were inferred from the DNA. The data show a few hundred thousand clones, about nine tenths seen once. The sequenced sample was peripheral blood. The sequence derives from a woman under 40 who had recovered from COVID-19.

The CDR3 DNA follows: TGCGCCAGCAGCCAAGGGAGCAGGGGAGAGGGTACGCAGTATTTT. Protein product: CASSQGSRGEGTQYF. The rearrangement links TRBV4-1 to TRBJ2-3; D is possibly TRBD1 (6 bases). Germline values: CDR1 MGHRA, CDR2 YSYEKL. The CDR3 consists of 15 residues. V gave up 1 base and J gave up 8 bases, with 16 bases separating them.